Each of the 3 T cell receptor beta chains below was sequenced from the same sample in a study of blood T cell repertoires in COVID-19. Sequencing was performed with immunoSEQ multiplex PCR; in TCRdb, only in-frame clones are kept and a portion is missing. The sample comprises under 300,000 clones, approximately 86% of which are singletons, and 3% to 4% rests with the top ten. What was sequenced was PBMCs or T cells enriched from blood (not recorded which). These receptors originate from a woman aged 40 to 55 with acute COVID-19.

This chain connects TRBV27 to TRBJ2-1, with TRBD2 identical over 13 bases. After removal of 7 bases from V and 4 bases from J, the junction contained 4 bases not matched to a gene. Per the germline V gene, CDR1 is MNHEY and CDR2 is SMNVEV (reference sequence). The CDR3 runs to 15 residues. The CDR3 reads CASKLAGGKYNEQFF. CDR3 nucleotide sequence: TGTGCCAGCAAACTAGCGGGAGGGAAGTACAATGAGCAGTTCTTC.

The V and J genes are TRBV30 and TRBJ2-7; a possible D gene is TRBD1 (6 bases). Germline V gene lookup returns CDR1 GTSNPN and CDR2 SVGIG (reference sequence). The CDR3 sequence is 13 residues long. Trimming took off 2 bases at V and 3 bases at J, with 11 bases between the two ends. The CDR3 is CAWSPGQLYEQYF. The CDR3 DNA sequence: TGTGCCTGGAGTCCGGGACAACTCTACGAGCAGTACTTC.

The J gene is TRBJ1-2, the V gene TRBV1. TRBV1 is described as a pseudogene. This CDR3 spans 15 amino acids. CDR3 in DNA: TGCACCAGCAGCCTCGACGGGGGAGCTAACTATGGCTACACCTTC. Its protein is CTSSLDGGANYGYTF.